This is a list of T cell receptor beta chains from one sample in a study of blood T cell repertoires in COVID-19. Assay used: immunoSEQ multiplex PCR; TCRdb lists only in-frame clones, some missing. The sample holds some 520,000 clones, 89% seen once. The sample was peripheral blood. Receptors originate from a young man with COVID-19, enrolled during active disease. The CDR3 runs from the conserved cysteine through the conserved F or W. D genes are given only for firm matches. Clone size appears in some rows only: once, few, many, or a class for an expanded clone.

TRBJ2-2 few TRBV19 TRBD2 TGTGCCAGCGACATAGCGGGAGGTGGTACCGGGGAGCTGTTTTTT CASDIAGGGTGELFF
TRBJ1-3 few TRBV7-2 . TGTGCCAGCAGCTTGGACAGCTCTGGAAACACCATATATTTT CASSLDSSGNTIYF
TRBJ2-5 . TRBV7-5 . TGTGTCAGAAGCTTATTACTAGCGGGGAGTTGCTGGCCCAAATGCGAATGGGAGGAGACCCAGTACTTC CVRSLLLAGSCWPKCEWEETQYF
TRBJ1-4 . TRBV6-5 . TGTGCCACTCGAGGTGGGGCAAGAGAAAAACTGTTTTTT CATRGGAREKLFF
TRBJ2-7 . TRBV6-1 TRBD1 TGTGCCAGCAGTGAAAGGGACAGGGGGAACTACGAGCAGTACTTC CASSERDRGNYEQYF
TRBJ1-5 . TRBV30 TRBD1 TGTGCCTGGAACGACAGGGGGTATCAGCCCCAGCATTTT CAWNDRGYQPQHF
TRBJ2-1 . TRBV29-1 . TGCAGCGTTGAAACCGGGGATCTCCACAATGAGCAGTTCTTC CSVETGDLHNEQFF
TRBJ1-5 . TRBV19 TRBD1 TGTGCCAGTAGTACCCAGGGGGCACAGCCCCAGCATTTT CASSTQGAQPQHF
TRBJ2-6 . TRBV5-1 . TGCGCCAGCAGCAACGGGACATCCGGGGTCCTGACTTTC CASSNGTSGVLTF
TRBJ1-2 . TRBV7-2 . TGTGCCAGCAGCTTCATGCAGGGCGGCGGCTACACCTTC CASSFMQGGGYTF
TRBJ2-3 . TRBV7-2 TRBD2 TGTGCCAGCAGCCCATTCACCAAAGGGAGGGCCCGCACAGATACGCAGTATTTT CASSPFTKGRARTDTQYF
TRBJ2-5 . TRBV25-1 . TGTGCCAGCAGTGAGGGGATGGGGAGTGTCCAAGAGACCCAGTACTTC CASSEGMGSVQETQYF
TRBJ1-1 . TRBV27 TRBD1 TGTGCCAGCAGTACCACAGGGGGTGAAGCTTTCTTT CASSTTGGEAFF
TRBJ2-5 . TRBV12-3/TRBV12-4 . TGTGCCAGCAGTTTTAACAAGGAGACCCAGTACTTC CASSFNKETQYF
TRBJ2-5 . TRBV2 TRBD2 TGTGCCAGCAGTGAGGGACTAGCGGGAGAGACCCAGTACTTC CASSEGLAGETQYF
TRBJ1-2 . TRBV13 . TGTGCCAGCAGCTCGACAGACCAATCTGATGGCTACACCTTC CASSSTDQSDGYTF
TRBJ2-1 . TRBV7-2 TRBD2 TGTGCCAGCAGCGAAAGCGGGGTTTCCTACAATGAGCAGTTCTTC CASSESGVSYNEQFF
TRBJ1-3 . TRBV14 . TGTGCCAGCAGCCAAAGCAGGGCCGGAAACACCATATATTTT CASSQSRAGNTIYF
TRBJ2-3 few TRBV2 TRBD2 TGTGCCAGCAGTGAACTCGGACTAGCGGGAGGGGGAGATACGCAGTATTTT CASSELGLAGGGDTQYF
TRBJ2-2 . TRBV5-6 . TGTGCCAGCAGTTGGGACAAGAACACCGGGGAGCTGTTTTTT CASSWDKNTGELFF
TRBJ1-2 . TRBV5-5 . TGTGCCAGCAGTTGGAGCCCATCTAACTATGGCTACACCTTC CASSWSPSNYGYTF
TRBJ1-6 . TRBV5-1 TRBD1 TGCGCCAGCAGCATAGGGGACAGGGTGCCTTCACCCCTCCACTTT CASSIGDRVPSPLHF
TRBJ1-1 . TRBV6-5 . TGTGCCAGCAGTCCGGGAGAGGGGAGGGGAACTGAAGCTTTCTTT CASSPGEGRGTEAFF
TRBJ2-3 . TRBV7-8 . TGTGCCAGCAGCCCTACTTGGGGGGGCACAGATACGCAGTATTTT CASSPTWGGTDTQYF
TRBJ2-2 . TRBV6-5 TRBD2 TGTGCCAGCAGTCTGAGCGGGGGCGGGGCCGGGGAGCTGTTTTTT CASSLSGGGAGELFF
TRBJ1-2 . TRBV7-9 . TGTGCCAGCAGCCCCGGGGATATGACATTTGGCTACACCTTC CASSPGDMTFGYTF
TRBJ1-1 . TRBV18 TRBD1 TGTGCCAGCTCACCGGGACAGGGTGGAATGAACACTGAAGCTTTCTTT CASSPGQGGMNTEAFF
TRBJ1-1 . TRBV19 . TGTGCCAGTAGTTTCGGGACAAAAGCTTTCTTT CASSFGTKAFF
TRBJ2-2 . TRBV14 . TGTGCCAGCAGCTTGGTTCTGTGGGGGCGCGGCACCGGGGAGCTGTTTTTT CASSLVLWGRGTGELFF
TRBJ2-7 . TRBV11-3 TRBD2 TGTGCCAGCAGCTTAGATCTAACGATGACTAGCGGGAGGGCGGCGTCCGAGCAGTACTTC CASSLDLTMTSGRAASEQYF
TRBJ2-7 . TRBV18 TRBD1 TGTGCCAGCTCACCACCGACGGGACAGGGGCTTTACGAGCAGTACTTC CASSPPTGQGLYEQYF
TRBJ1-5 . TRBV27 . TGTGCCAGCAGTTTGAGTTTCGGTCAGCCCCAGCATTTT CASSLSFGQPQHF
TRBJ2-3 . TRBV30 . TGTGCCTGGGCAACAGAAATTACAGATACGCAGTATTTT CAWATEITDTQYF
TRBJ2-7 . TRBV18 TRBD1 TGTGCCAGCTCGTACAAGGACAGGGACTACGAGCAGTACTTC CASSYKDRDYEQYF
TRBJ2-1 . TRBV11-2 TRBD2 TGTGCCAGCAGCCCATCACTAGCGGGGGGGCCGAGGGAGCAGTTCTTC CASSPSLAGGPREQFF
TRBJ1-2 few TRBV6-1 . TGTGCCAGCAGTGAAATGATTGCAGGAGGGAGCAATGGCTACACCTTC CASSEMIAGGSNGYTF
TRBJ2-7 . TRBV6-1 . TGTGCCAGCAGTGAAGCGGCCCCCCTGGAGCAGTACTTC CASSEAAPLEQYF
TRBJ2-1 . TRBV3-1/TRBV3-2 . TGTGCCAGCAGCCAAGTAACAGCCTACAATGAGCAGTTCTTC CASSQVTAYNEQFF
TRBJ2-7 . TRBV2 TRBD2 TGTGCCAGCAGTGAAGCCCGGGATTTGGGGGGGACTAACGAGCAGTACTTC CASSEARDLGGTNEQYF
TRBJ2-3 . TRBV6-5 . TGTGCCAGCATTGTTGACAGAGACACAGATACGCAGTATTTT CASIVDRDTDTQYF
TRBJ2-2 . TRBV2 . TGTGCCAGCAGTGAAAGGACAGGGCTAGCGGCTCGCTTT CASSERTGLAARF
TRBJ1-5 . TRBV5-5 . TGTGCCAGCAGCTTGGGCGTGAATCAGCCCCAGCATTTT CASSLGVNQPQHF
TRBJ2-5 . TRBV5-1 . TGCGCCAGCAGTTTTGACAGGCAAGAGACCCAGTACTTC CASSFDRQETQYF